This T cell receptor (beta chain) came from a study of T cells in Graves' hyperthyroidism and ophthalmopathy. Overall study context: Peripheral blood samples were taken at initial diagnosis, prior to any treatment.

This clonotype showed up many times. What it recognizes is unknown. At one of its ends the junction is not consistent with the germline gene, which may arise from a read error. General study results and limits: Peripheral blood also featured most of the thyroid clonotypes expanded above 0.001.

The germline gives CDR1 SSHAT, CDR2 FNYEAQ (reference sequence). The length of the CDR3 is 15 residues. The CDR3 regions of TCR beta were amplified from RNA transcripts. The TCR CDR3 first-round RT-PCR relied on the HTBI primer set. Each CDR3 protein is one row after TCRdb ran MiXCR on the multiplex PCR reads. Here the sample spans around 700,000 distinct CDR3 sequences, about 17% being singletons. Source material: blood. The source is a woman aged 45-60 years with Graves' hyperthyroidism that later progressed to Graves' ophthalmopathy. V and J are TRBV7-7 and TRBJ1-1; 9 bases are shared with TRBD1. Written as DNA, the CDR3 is TGTGCTAGCAGCCCCCCGGGACAGGGAGGTCCTGAAGCTTTCTTT. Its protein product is CASSPPGQGGPEAFF.